Described below is a single T cell receptor beta chain sequence and its context. Antigen unknown. Stimulation used around 10 ug/mL lysate from CMV-infected fibroblasts. Responding CD4+ T cells were sorted by upregulation of both CD40 ligand and CD69. The libraries were made with immunoSEQ version 4 in survey mode. Assay: immunoSEQ multiplex PCR; the TCRdb copy retains only in-frame clones and omits some. Among fewer than 6,000 clones listed, roughly 70% were seen once. This specimen belongs to a study of persistence of HIV-infected CD4 T cells. Looked up from germline, CDR1 is MNHEY and CDR2 is SVGEGT. With 6 bases removed from V and 2 bases from J, the gap between germline ends came to 14 bases. The CDR3 contains 15 residues. General study results and limits: Compared with CD3/CD28-stimulated cells, CMV- and Gag-responding cells showed lower TCRbeta richness.

The receptor was derived from an adult man with HIV who was CMV-seropositive. Sample: CD4+ T cells sorted from PBMCs after 18-hour stimulation, taken from a patient who received antiretroviral therapy. The chain joins TRBV6-2 or TRBV6-3 to TRBJ1-5; D possibly corresponds to TRBD1 (5 bases). The CDR3, as DNA: TGTGCCAGCAGCTCCAGGTTGGGGGGCAATCAGCCCCAGCATTTT. It encodes CASSSRLGGNQPQHF.